This T cell receptor beta chain emerged from a study of early T cells in non-severe SARS-CoV-2 infection. On the study more broadly: Sequencing input comprised bulk RNA from unsorted whole blood; chain pairing was not available.

As concerns this clonotype: Its antigen is currently unknown.

Regarding the study as a whole: Database matching using VDJdb favored anti-spike CD8 responses, with private and CD4 specificities left missing.

J was trimmed by 4 bases and V by 3 bases; bases with no gene match: 10. This CDR3 contains 19 residues. Each single cDNA molecule received a unique molecular identifier. MiXCR, run by TCRdb on the 5' RACE reads, gives a single entry per CDR3 protein. The sample contains tens of thousands of distinct CDR3 sequences, more than 9% of which appear only once. The sequence came from an adult who was a healthcare worker with PCR-confirmed SARS-CoV-2 infection or an uninfected control (not recorded which). V usage is TRBV12-3 or TRBV12-4 and J usage is TRBJ2-1, with 15 nucleotides matching TRBD2. Sequencing input: whole blood. The CDR3 loop is CASSFSGLAGGSFYNEQFF. The CDR3 region has the DNA TGTGCCAGCAGTTTTTCAGGACTAGCGGGAGGGAGTTTTTACAATGAGCAGTTCTTC.